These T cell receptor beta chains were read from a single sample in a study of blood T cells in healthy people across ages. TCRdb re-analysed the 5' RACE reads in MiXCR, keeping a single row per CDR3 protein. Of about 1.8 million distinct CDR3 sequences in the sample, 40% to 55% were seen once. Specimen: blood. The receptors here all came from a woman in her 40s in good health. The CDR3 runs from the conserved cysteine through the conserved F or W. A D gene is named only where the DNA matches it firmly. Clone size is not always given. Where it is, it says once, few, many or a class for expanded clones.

cdr3_nt: TGCAGCGTTGGGACTAGTGGTTCCTACAATGAGCAGTTCTTC; cdr3_aa: CSVGTSGSYNEQFF; d_call: TRBD2; j_call: TRBJ2-1; v_call: TRBV29-1; clone_size: many
cdr3_nt: TGTGCCAGCAGTGACAGGGGGCAAGGGACCGGGGAGCTGTTTTTT; cdr3_aa: CASSDRGQGTGELFF; d_call: TRBD1; j_call: TRBJ2-2; v_call: TRBV6-1; clone_size: -
cdr3_nt: TGTGCCAGCAGTTCACCTAGGACAGGGCCCTACGAGCAGTACTTC; cdr3_aa: CASSSPRTGPYEQYF; d_call: TRBD1; j_call: TRBJ2-7; v_call: TRBV28; clone_size: -
cdr3_nt: TGTGCCAGCAGTTTTGGGGGACAGGGTGCCCATCAGCCCCAGCATTTT; cdr3_aa: CASSFGGQGAHQPQHF; d_call: TRBD1; j_call: TRBJ1-5; v_call: TRBV12-3/TRBV12-4; clone_size: once
cdr3_nt: TGTGCCATCACTAGCGGGGGGGTCTACAATGAGCAGTTCTTC; cdr3_aa: CAITSGGVYNEQFF; d_call: TRBD2; j_call: TRBJ2-1; v_call: TRBV6-6; clone_size: -
cdr3_nt: TGCGCCAGCAGCCAAGCCCAGGGGGCCTCGGGGGAGCTGTTTTTT; cdr3_aa: CASSQAQGASGELFF; d_call: TRBD1; j_call: TRBJ2-2; v_call: TRBV4-1; clone_size: -
cdr3_nt: TGCAGTGCTAGGGAAAGACAAACCTCCTACAATGAGCAGTTCTTC; cdr3_aa: CSARERQTSYNEQFF; d_call: -; j_call: TRBJ2-1; v_call: TRBV20-1; clone_size: -
cdr3_nt: TGTGCCAGCAGCGCAAACCCGGGACTAAGATCAGATATGCAGTATTTT; cdr3_aa: CASSANPGLRSDMQYF; d_call: TRBD2; j_call: TRBJ2-3; v_call: TRBV7-9; clone_size: -
cdr3_nt: TGTGCCAGCAGCCAAGGGGCAGGGGAAGGGTATGGCTACACCTTC; cdr3_aa: CASSQGAGEGYGYTF; d_call: -; j_call: TRBJ1-2; v_call: TRBV3-1; clone_size: -
cdr3_nt: TGTGCTAGTGGTTTGGGGTCGAGGAATGAGCAGTTCTTC; cdr3_aa: CASGLGSRNEQFF; d_call: -; j_call: TRBJ2-1; v_call: TRBV12-5; clone_size: -
cdr3_nt: TGCGCCAGCAGCCAGGGACTAGCGGGGGGGACGCTTTTTCCCAAAAACATTCAGTACTTC; cdr3_aa: CASSQGLAGGTLFPKNIQYF; d_call: TRBD2; j_call: TRBJ2-4; v_call: TRBV4-1; clone_size: -
cdr3_nt: TGTGCCAGCAGTAAACTACAGATCCCATACACTGAAGCTTTCTTT; cdr3_aa: CASSKLQIPYTEAFF; d_call: -; j_call: TRBJ1-1; v_call: TRBV27; clone_size: -
cdr3_nt: TGTGCCAGCAGTTCCCTCCCGGGGAACTATGGCTACACCTTC; cdr3_aa: CASSSLPGNYGYTF; d_call: -; j_call: TRBJ1-2; v_call: TRBV27; clone_size: few
cdr3_nt: TGTGCCAGCAGTGAATTGCAGACCCAGTACTTC; cdr3_aa: CASSELQTQYF; d_call: -; j_call: TRBJ2-5; v_call: TRBV2; clone_size: -
cdr3_nt: TGCAGCGTTGGAGCGGGGGGCCATTACAATGAGCAGTTCTTC; cdr3_aa: CSVGAGGHYNEQFF; d_call: TRBD2; j_call: TRBJ2-1; v_call: TRBV29-1; clone_size: few
cdr3_nt: TGCGCCAGCAGCCAAGAACCGCAGGGGGCCCCAGATACGCAGTATTTT; cdr3_aa: CASSQEPQGAPDTQYF; d_call: TRBD1; j_call: TRBJ2-3; v_call: TRBV4-1; clone_size: -
cdr3_nt: TGTGCCAGCAGCTTAAAACGGCGCTCAGGGTCCCACGAGCAGTACTTC; cdr3_aa: CASSLKRRSGSHEQYF; d_call: -; j_call: TRBJ2-7; v_call: TRBV7-8; clone_size: few
cdr3_nt: TGTGCCACCAGCAGAGGGTCAGAGCAGTTCTTC; cdr3_aa: CATSRGSEQFF; d_call: -; j_call: TRBJ2-1; v_call: TRBV15; clone_size: few
cdr3_nt: TGTGCTAGTGGTACGACAGGGGGCCTTGGAGATACGCAGTATTTT; cdr3_aa: CASGTTGGLGDTQYF; d_call: TRBD1; j_call: TRBJ2-3; v_call: TRBV12-5; clone_size: few
cdr3_nt: TGCAGGCGAGGACGGTCCACACCCACGGCCGGCTACACCTTC; cdr3_aa: CRRGRSTPTAGYTF; d_call: -; j_call: TRBJ1-2; v_call: TRBV20-1; clone_size: few
cdr3_nt: TGTGCCAGCAGGCCCTCATTAAGCTATGGCTACACCTTC; cdr3_aa: CASRPSLSYGYTF; d_call: -; j_call: TRBJ1-2; v_call: TRBV6-6; clone_size: -
cdr3_nt: TGTGCCATCAGTGAGGGGACCGGCAGGGGACGCTACGAGCAGTACTTC; cdr3_aa: CAISEGTGRGRYEQYF; d_call: -; j_call: TRBJ2-7; v_call: TRBV10-3; clone_size: -
cdr3_nt: TGTGCCAGCTCCTGGAACAGGGGGAACGAGCAGTACTTC; cdr3_aa: CASSWNRGNEQYF; d_call: TRBD1; j_call: TRBJ2-7; v_call: TRBV12-3/TRBV12-4; clone_size: -
cdr3_nt: TGCAGCGCCAGCATAGGGGCCAACGTCCTGACTTTC; cdr3_aa: CSASIGANVLTF; d_call: -; j_call: TRBJ2-6; v_call: TRBV29-1; clone_size: few
cdr3_nt: TGTGCCAGCAGTGGACGGGACAATCAGCCCCAGCATTTT; cdr3_aa: CASSGRDNQPQHF; d_call: -; j_call: TRBJ1-5; v_call: TRBV12-3/TRBV12-4; clone_size: -
cdr3_nt: TGCGCCAGCAGCCAAGATACCGGGGGGAACACAGATACGCAGTATTTT; cdr3_aa: CASSQDTGGNTDTQYF; d_call: TRBD2; j_call: TRBJ2-3; v_call: TRBV4-3; clone_size: -
cdr3_nt: TGTGCCAGCAAGGAGGGGACGGAATACTATGGCTACACCTTC; cdr3_aa: CASKEGTEYYGYTF; d_call: -; j_call: TRBJ1-2; v_call: TRBV6-2/TRBV6-3; clone_size: few
cdr3_nt: TGTGCCAGCAGTTACGAGACATGGGGGAATGAGCAGTTCTTC; cdr3_aa: CASSYETWGNEQFF; d_call: -; j_call: TRBJ2-1; v_call: TRBV6-2/TRBV6-3; clone_size: -
cdr3_nt: TGTGCCACAGTTAAGGGGAGACGCACTGAAGCTTTCTTT; cdr3_aa: CATVKGRRTEAFF; d_call: -; j_call: TRBJ1-1; v_call: TRBV12-3/TRBV12-4; clone_size: -
cdr3_nt: TGTGCCAGCAGGTTAAAAGGGACAGGTCATGGCTACACCTTC; cdr3_aa: CASRLKGTGHGYTF; d_call: TRBD1; j_call: TRBJ1-2; v_call: TRBV27; clone_size: once
cdr3_nt: TGCAGCGTTCCTCCGGGACTAGCCCATTTAGGTACGCAGTATTTT; cdr3_aa: CSVPPGLAHLGTQYF; d_call: TRBD2; j_call: TRBJ2-3; v_call: TRBV29-1; clone_size: -
cdr3_nt: TGTGCCTGCAGGCCGGCCAGCTATGGCTACACCTTC; cdr3_aa: CACRPASYGYTF; d_call: -; j_call: TRBJ1-2; v_call: TRBV6-5; clone_size: -
cdr3_nt: TGTGCCAGCATCCGTAAGCGGGGGGGGAACAATGAGCAGTTCTTC; cdr3_aa: CASIRKRGGNNEQFF; d_call: TRBD2; j_call: TRBJ2-1; v_call: TRBV11-3; clone_size: once
cdr3_nt: TGTGCCTGCAGCAAATTGACAGGGCCGGAGACCCAGTACTTC; cdr3_aa: CACSKLTGPETQYF; d_call: TRBD1; j_call: TRBJ2-5; v_call: TRBV12-3/TRBV12-4; clone_size: once
cdr3_nt: TGCGCCAGCAGCCGGATAGCGGGGGACAATGAGCAGTTCTTC; cdr3_aa: CASSRIAGDNEQFF; d_call: TRBD2; j_call: TRBJ2-1; v_call: TRBV5-1; clone_size: -
cdr3_nt: TGTGCCAGCAGTGACCCGGGACAGGGAGAGCGTGAGCAGTTCTTC; cdr3_aa: CASSDPGQGEREQFF; d_call: TRBD1; j_call: TRBJ2-1; v_call: TRBV2; clone_size: -
cdr3_nt: TGCAGTGCTAGAGCGCCTCTGGCCAAAAACATTCAGTACTTC; cdr3_aa: CSARAPLAKNIQYF; d_call: -; j_call: TRBJ2-4; v_call: TRBV20-1; clone_size: few
cdr3_nt: TGTGCCAGCAGCGTGACAGGGGTTAGCACAGATACGCAGTATTTT; cdr3_aa: CASSVTGVSTDTQYF; d_call: TRBD1; j_call: TRBJ2-3; v_call: TRBV11-2; clone_size: -
cdr3_nt: TGCAGTGCTTCGACAGCGACAGGGGATCAGCCCCAGCATTTT; cdr3_aa: CSASTATGDQPQHF; d_call: TRBD1; j_call: TRBJ1-5; v_call: TRBV20-1; clone_size: -
cdr3_nt: TGCGCCAGCAGCCAAGAAGGGACACTTCCTCGTGGCTACACCTTC; cdr3_aa: CASSQEGTLPRGYTF; d_call: -; j_call: TRBJ1-2; v_call: TRBV4-3; clone_size: -
cdr3_nt: TGTGCCAGCAGCATAAGCGGGGGACAGAAGAACTACGAGCAGTACTTC; cdr3_aa: CASSISGGQKNYEQYF; d_call: -; j_call: TRBJ2-7; v_call: TRBV7-2; clone_size: few
cdr3_nt: TGTGCCAGCAGTTTTGTTATGTTAGACAGGGGAAGGGCAGATACGCAGTATTTT; cdr3_aa: CASSFVMLDRGRADTQYF; d_call: TRBD1; j_call: TRBJ2-3; v_call: TRBV12-3/TRBV12-4; clone_size: -
cdr3_nt: TGTGCCAGCAGCTCCGACGATAATTCACCCCTCCACTTT; cdr3_aa: CASSSDDNSPLHF; d_call: -; j_call: TRBJ1-6; v_call: TRBV7-6; clone_size: few
cdr3_nt: TGCGCCAGCAGCCAACTCGGGCAGGGGGCAGGCGAGCAGTACTTC; cdr3_aa: CASSQLGQGAGEQYF; d_call: TRBD1; j_call: TRBJ2-7; v_call: TRBV4-3; clone_size: -
cdr3_nt: TGTGCCAGCAGTTTACAACAGCACTATGGCTACACCTTC; cdr3_aa: CASSLQQHYGYTF; d_call: -; j_call: TRBJ1-2; v_call: TRBV12-3/TRBV12-4; clone_size: -
cdr3_nt: TGTGCCAGCAGCCGTCGGGACACCCTCTATGGCTACACCTTC; cdr3_aa: CASSRRDTLYGYTF; d_call: -; j_call: TRBJ1-2; v_call: TRBV28; clone_size: few
cdr3_nt: TGCAGTGCTAGAGATTTGGGGACTAGCGGGGGTACAGATACGCAGTATTTT; cdr3_aa: CSARDLGTSGGTDTQYF; d_call: TRBD2; j_call: TRBJ2-3; v_call: TRBV20-1; clone_size: -
cdr3_nt: TGTGCCAGCAGCGCGTCCGGGACAGGTTTCCACTATGGCTACACCTTC; cdr3_aa: CASSASGTGFHYGYTF; d_call: TRBD1; j_call: TRBJ1-2; v_call: TRBV5-4; clone_size: -
cdr3_nt: TGCAGCGTTGAAGGACCCCTAACAACAGGGCGTGGCGAGCAGTACTTC; cdr3_aa: CSVEGPLTTGRGEQYF; d_call: -; j_call: TRBJ2-7; v_call: TRBV29-1; clone_size: -
cdr3_nt: TGCAGTGCTAGGGCCGGGGGCGGCAAAAACATTCAGTACTTC; cdr3_aa: CSARAGGGKNIQYF; d_call: -; j_call: TRBJ2-4; v_call: TRBV20-1; clone_size: -
cdr3_nt: TGCGCCAGCAGCCAAGATTTGAGGGGTACTAGCACAGATACGCAGTATTTT; cdr3_aa: CASSQDLRGTSTDTQYF; d_call: -; j_call: TRBJ2-3; v_call: TRBV4-3; clone_size: -
cdr3_nt: TGTGCCAGCAGCCAAGAGGGGACTAGCGGGGGTTTCAATGAGCAGTTCTTC; cdr3_aa: CASSQEGTSGGFNEQFF; d_call: TRBD2; j_call: TRBJ2-1; v_call: TRBV4-2; clone_size: -
cdr3_nt: TGTGCCACCCTTGTCAGGGGCTACGAGCAGTACTTC; cdr3_aa: CATLVRGYEQYF; d_call: -; j_call: TRBJ2-7; v_call: TRBV6-6; clone_size: -
cdr3_nt: TGTGCCAGCAGTGACTCCCTAATTGAGACCCAGTACTTC; cdr3_aa: CASSDSLIETQYF; d_call: -; j_call: TRBJ2-5; v_call: TRBV6-5; clone_size: -
cdr3_nt: TGTGCCAGCAGTTACTCTGACGGATTCGAGCAGTACTTC; cdr3_aa: CASSYSDGFEQYF; d_call: -; j_call: TRBJ2-7; v_call: TRBV6-6; clone_size: -
cdr3_nt: TGCAGTGCTAGAGTTGTGGGGCTGAATGAAGAGACCCAGTACTTC; cdr3_aa: CSARVVGLNEETQYF; d_call: -; j_call: TRBJ2-5; v_call: TRBV20-1; clone_size: few
cdr3_nt: TGCGCCAGCAGCCACCCGACGCGGGGTTCGGGCGGCTACACCTTC; cdr3_aa: CASSHPTRGSGGYTF; d_call: -; j_call: TRBJ1-2; v_call: TRBV4-1; clone_size: -
cdr3_nt: TGCGCCAGCAGCGACACCGGGACAGTGATTAATTCACCCCTCCACTTT; cdr3_aa: CASSDTGTVINSPLHF; d_call: TRBD1; j_call: TRBJ1-6; v_call: TRBV5-1; clone_size: -